These 26 T cell receptor beta chains were sequenced from one sample in a study of blood T cells in healthy people across ages (dated by TCRdb to about 2015). Libraries came from 5' RACE. The listed sequencing device is Illumina HiSeq 2500. A second PCR of about 7 to 12 cycles was run with a J-beta primer mix and a sample-barcoded 5' primer. TCRdb cleaned the public reads at Q25 with fastp, built clones with MiXCR and kept in-frame beta chains. Every entry covers one CDR3 protein and lists the most common genes and DNA from its rows. The sample records 450,000 to 600,000 distinct CDR3 sequences, roughly a quarter of which are singletons. Clones ranked in the top ten supply approximately 3.6% of the sample. These sequences were also reported in another study, on T cells of mothers and their children.

Sample: blood. The receptors here all came from a boy under 10 years old in good health.

This rearrangement joins TRBV7-2 to TRBJ1-2, with D tentatively TRBD1 (5 bases). CDR1 SGHTA and CDR2 FQGNSA come from the germline V gene. V shed 5 bases and J shed 10 bases, with 20 bases lying between them. The CDR3 runs 14 residues. In nucleotides, the CDR3 is TGTGCCAGCAGCCCCCCCGGCGGGGGTCGATCCTACACCTTC. Residues: CASSPPGGGRSYTF.

This clonotype was counted a few times. The chain combines TRBV11-1 with TRBJ1-2; 11 bases map to TRBD1. Germline V gives CDR1 SGHAT, CDR2 FQDESV (reference sequence). CDR3 length: 16 amino acids. The ends lost 5 bases at V and 4 bases at J; junction bases unmatched: 9. The CDR3 loop reads CASSAADRGLSYGYTF. DNA for the CDR3: TGTGCCAGCAGCGCGGCGGACAGGGGGCTTTCCTATGGCTACACCTTC.

The rearrangement uses TRBV4-2 and TRBJ2-5; 8 bases agree with TRBD1. Germline CDR1 reads LGHNA; CDR2 reads YNFKEQ. The CDR3 spans 15 residues. Trimming removed 1 base from V and 1 base from J; junction bases left unmatched: 2. In DNA form, the CDR3 reads TGTGCCAGCAGCCAAGGGGACAGGACCCAAGAGACCCAGTACTTC. Its translation: CASSQGDRTQETQYF.

This clonotype was seen more than once but under ten times. The CDR3 region has the DNA TGTGCCAGCAGCAAATCGGTCGGGGGGACGAACACTGAAGCTTTCTTT. Amino acid sequence: CASSKSVGGTNTEAFF. This chain connects TRBV21-1 to TRBJ1-1; the table's TRBD1 call for D was not verified on the DNA. TRBV21-1 is recorded as a pseudogene. The CDR3 sequence is 16 residues long.

V usage is TRBV7-9 and J usage is TRBJ1-3; 7 bases line up with TRBD1. There are 18 residues in the CDR3. The trim removed 3 bases at V and 0 bases at J, leaving 11 bases unmatched. The V gene's germline CDR1 is SEHNR and CDR2 FQNEAQ (reference sequence). DNA of the CDR3: TGTGCCAGCAGCTTCCCTTACGTGGGACAGACCTCTGGAAACACCATATATTTT. Translation gives CASSFPYVGQTSGNTIYF.

The genes are TRBV7-3 and TRBJ2-5; tentative D call: TRBD2 (6 bases). The CDR3 covers 13 residues. CDR1 SGHTA and CDR2 FQGTGA come from the germline V gene. The V end lost 2 bases, the J end lost 6 bases, and 10 bases lay between the germline ends. The DNA of the CDR3 is TGTGCCAGCAGCTTACCCGGGAGCAAGACCCAGTACTTC. Its protein product is CASSLPGSKTQYF.

V is TRBV7-8 and J is TRBJ1-1; D gene unclear. The length of the CDR3 is 11 residues. Germline V gene data show CDR1 as SGHVS and CDR2 as FQNEAQ. V was trimmed by 2 bases and J by 11 bases, leaving 9 bases between them. CDR3: CASSLSGRAFF. The CDR3, as DNA: TGTGCCAGCAGCTTATCTGGGCGGGCTTTCTTT.

V and J are TRBV7-9 and TRBJ2-5; D may be TRBD1 (6 bases). The germline V and J ends were trimmed by 5 bases and 2 bases, with 18 bases remaining between them. The germline V gene has CDR1 SEHNR and CDR2 FQNEAQ (reference sequence). This CDR3 has 16 residues. The CDR3 nucleotides read TGTGCCAGCAGCCTACAATTTCAGGGGCCTCAAGAGACCCAGTACTTC. Translation gives CASSLQFQGPQETQYF.

V gene TRBV27 combines with J gene TRBJ2-7; TRBD2 might be the D (5 bases). V shed 6 bases and J shed 0 bases, with 21 bases lying between them. CDR1 and CDR2 (germline): MNHEY, SMNVEV (reference sequence). This CDR3 is built from 17 residues. The CDR3, as DNA: TGTGCCAGCAGCCCTCGTGCGGGCTTGGGAGCCTCCTACGAGCAGTACTTC. It translates to CASSPRAGLGASYEQYF.

This clonotype has only a few counts. The chain links TRBV20-1 to TRBJ1-4; TRBD1 is a possible D gene (5 bases). Per germline, CDR1 DFQATT and CDR2 SNEGSKA (reference sequence). Between the trimmed V and J ends, which lost 3 bases and 7 bases, there was a span of 27 bases. CDR3 length: 18 amino acids. CDR3 bases: TGCAGTGCTAGCTCGTTTACGACAGCCAACTCTTTGGGTGAAAAACTGTTTTTT. This translates into CSASSFTTANSLGEKLFF.

Many counts were recorded for this clonotype. The genes are TRBV7-2 and TRBJ2-7; no clear D gene. The CDR3 consists of 13 residues. Germline-derived CDR1 and CDR2 are SGHTA and FQGNSA. The ends were cut back, 1 base at V and 6 bases at J, with 10 bases in the middle. CDR3: CASSLEQGPEQYF. The CDR3 nucleotides are TGTGCCAGCAGCTTAGAACAAGGTCCCGAGCAGTACTTC.

The chain carries TRBV9 and TRBJ2-1, with D maybe TRBD2 (7 bases). CDR3 length: 16 amino acids. Trimming removed 4 bases from V and 0 bases from J, with 14 bases in between. Germline V gene data show CDR1 as SGDLS and CDR2 as YYNGEE. The CDR3 reads CASSRRGALSYNEQFF. CDR3 bases: TGTGCCAGCAGCAGACGGGGGGCCCTCTCCTACAATGAGCAGTTCTTC.

This chain uses TRBV7-3 with TRBJ1-3; D gene ambiguous. This CDR3 has 15 residues. In germline, CDR1 is SGHTA, CDR2 FQGTGA. V was shortened by 8 bases and J by 0 bases, with 14 bases between the two germline ends. CDR3 residues: CASRRRSFSGNTIYF. The CDR3 DNA reads as TGTGCCAGCCGCAGGAGAAGCTTCTCTGGAAACACCATATATTTT.

This clonotype was observed many times. V is TRBV15 and J is TRBJ2-7, with TRBD2 identical over 7 bases. CDR3 length: 14 residues. V was pared by 4 bases and J by 3 bases, with 6 bases of the junction left unmatched. Per the germline V gene, CDR1 is LNHNV and CDR2 is YYDKDF (reference sequence). The CDR3 loop is CATSIGGGSYEQYF. Written as DNA, the CDR3 is TGTGCCACCAGCATCGGAGGCGGGAGCTACGAGCAGTACTTC.

V and J are TRBV27 and TRBJ2-3; TRBD2 aligns across 8 bases. V was clipped by 3 bases and J by 2 bases; unmatched bases: 7. Germline CDR1 is MNHEY and CDR2 is SMNVEV (reference sequence). The CDR3 sequence is 16 residues long. The CDR3 DNA sequence: TGTGCCAGCAGTTTCTTCTTAGCGGGGACCACAGATACGCAGTATTTT. Protein: CASSFFLAGTTDTQYF.

Here the CDR3 DNA reads TGTGCCAGCAATTCCGCCGCCTACAATGAGCAGTTCTTC. It translates to CASNSAAYNEQFF. The rearrangement joins TRBV6-2 or TRBV6-3 to TRBJ2-1; D unclear. V was cut by 7 bases and J by 2 bases, with 9 bases left in between. CDR3 length: 13 residues. Germline-derived CDR1 and CDR2 are MNHEY and SVGEGT.

This chain's CDR3 is CASSYGRTSSYNEQFF. The CDR3 DNA is TGTGCCAGCAGTTACGGACGGACCAGCTCCTACAATGAGCAGTTCTTC. J is TRBJ2-1 and V is TRBV6-5, with D unclear. Germline-derived CDR1 and CDR2 are MNHEY and SVGAGI. V dropped 2 bases and J dropped 0 bases, with 11 bases sitting between them. This CDR3 is built from 16 residues.

The rearrangement links TRBV29-1 to TRBJ1-2, with 7 bases aligning to TRBD1. Germline V CDR1 and CDR2: SQVTM, ANQGSEA. This CDR3 comprises 13 residues. CDR3 nucleotide sequence: TGCAGTGTGCGGGACAGCACTCTCTATGGCTACACCTTC. It specifies CSVRDSTLYGYTF. Combining the CDR3 with reference TRBV29-1 and TRBJ1-2 gives the whole variable domain SAVISQKPSRDICQRGTSLTIQCQVDSQVTMMFWYRQQPGQSLTLIATANQGSEATYESGFVIDKFPISRPNLTFSTLTVSNMSPEDSSIYLCSVRDSTLYGYTFGSGTRLTVV.

The V call is TRBV12-3 or TRBV12-4, the J call TRBJ2-7; 8 bases agree with TRBD2. CDR3 length equals 15 residues. The trim removed 2 bases at V and 2 bases at J, leaving 5 bases unmatched. The chain's CDR3 is CASSLRRGAPYEQYF. The CDR3 DNA reads as TGTGCCAGCAGTTTACGGCGGGGGGCTCCCTACGAGCAGTACTTC.

This clonotype was picked up a small number of times. V is TRBV4-1 and J is TRBJ1-1; D not resolved. Germline loops: CDR1 MGHRA, CDR2 YSYEKL. V dropped 2 bases and J dropped 1 base, with 8 bases sitting between them. The CDR3 spans 14 residues. CDR3 sequence: CASSQTTRNTEAFF. The CDR3, as DNA: TGCGCCAGCAGCCAAACGACACGGAACACTGAAGCTTTCTTT.

This clonotype was seen only a few times. The rearrangement joins TRBV9 to TRBJ1-1; TRBD1 might be the D (5 bases). The CDR3 covers 17 residues. Trimming removed 2 bases from V and 0 bases from J, with 17 bases in between. Germline V gives CDR1 SGDLS, CDR2 YYNGEE. The CDR3 loop is CASSVRDGRGMNTEAFF. As DNA, the CDR3 is TGTGCCAGCAGCGTGAGGGACGGCCGAGGGATGAACACTGAAGCTTTCTTT.

The chain carries TRBV19 and TRBJ2-7, with D maybe TRBD2 (5 bases). This CDR3 has 15 amino acids. Trimming took off 3 bases at V and 7 bases at J, with 19 bases between the two ends. Germline assignment: CDR1 LNHDA and CDR2 SQIVND (reference sequence). CDR3 DNA sequence: TGTGCCAGTAGTATTGGTGGGATCCTTACGGGAGAGCAGTACTTC. It encodes CASSIGGILTGEQYF.

The chain couples TRBV20-1 to TRBJ2-7; 10 bases align to TRBD2. The germline V gene encodes CDR1 DFQATT and CDR2 SNEGSKA (reference sequence). J lost 1 base, V lost 7 bases, and 4 bases had no gene match. The length of the CDR3 is 13 residues. In nucleotides, the CDR3 is TGCAGTGTAAATAGCGGGGGGTCCTACGAGCAGTACTTC. It is translated as CSVNSGGSYEQYF.

This clonotype was seen ten or more times. The chain carries TRBV6-4 and TRBJ2-3, with 10 bases identical to TRBD2. Germline CDR1 and CDR2: MRHNA and SNTAGT. V was clipped by 5 bases and J by 2 bases; unmatched bases: 1. CDR3 length: 14 residues. The CDR3 nucleotides read TGTGCCAGCAGTAGCGGGAGGGCCACAGATACGCAGTATTTT. Its translation is CASSSGRATDTQYF.

CDR3 nucleotides: TGTGCCACCAGCAGCGACAGCTCCCGCACAGATACGCAGTATTTT. It encodes CATSSDSSRTDTQYF. The rearrangement links TRBV15 to TRBJ2-3, with a possible D match to TRBD1 (5 bases). The CDR3 loop spans 15 amino acids. V lost 3 bases and J lost 1, with 11 bases in between. Looked up from germline, CDR1 is LNHNV and CDR2 is YYDKDF (reference sequence).

This clonotype was counted ten times or more. CDR3 sequence: CSVGRQEETQYF. The CDR3 DNA is TGCAGCGTTGGACGGCAGGAAGAGACCCAGTACTTC. The chain couples TRBV29-1 to TRBJ2-5; D not certain. The CDR3 runs to 12 residues. Germline V gene data show CDR1 as SQVTM and CDR2 as ANQGSEA. V lost 4 bases and J 3 bases, leaving 9 bases between the germline ends.